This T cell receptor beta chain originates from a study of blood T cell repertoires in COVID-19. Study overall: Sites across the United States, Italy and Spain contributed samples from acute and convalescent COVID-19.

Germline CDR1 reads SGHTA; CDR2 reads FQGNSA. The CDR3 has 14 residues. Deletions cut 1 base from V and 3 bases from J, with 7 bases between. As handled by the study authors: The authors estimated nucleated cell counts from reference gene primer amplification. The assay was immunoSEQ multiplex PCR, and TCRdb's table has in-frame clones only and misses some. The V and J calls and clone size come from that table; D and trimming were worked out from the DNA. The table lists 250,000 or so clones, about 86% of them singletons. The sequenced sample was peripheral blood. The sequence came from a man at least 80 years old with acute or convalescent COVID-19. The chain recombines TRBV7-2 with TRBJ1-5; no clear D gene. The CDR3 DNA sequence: TGTGCCAGCAGCTTAGGGCGGAACAATCAGCCCCAGCATTTT. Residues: CASSLGRNNQPQHF.